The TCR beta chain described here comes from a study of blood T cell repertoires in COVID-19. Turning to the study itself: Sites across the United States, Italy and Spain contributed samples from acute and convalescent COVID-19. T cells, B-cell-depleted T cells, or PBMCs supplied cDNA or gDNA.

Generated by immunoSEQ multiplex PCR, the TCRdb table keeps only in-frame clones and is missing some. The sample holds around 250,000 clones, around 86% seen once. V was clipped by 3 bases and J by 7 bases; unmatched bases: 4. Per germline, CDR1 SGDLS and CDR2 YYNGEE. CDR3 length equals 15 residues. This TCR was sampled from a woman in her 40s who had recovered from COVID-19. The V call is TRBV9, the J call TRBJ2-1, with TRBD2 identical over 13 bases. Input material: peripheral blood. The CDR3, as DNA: TGTGCCAGCAGCGATACGACTAGCGGGAGGAATGAGCAGTTCTTC. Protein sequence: CASSDTTSGRNEQFF.